The 3 T cell receptor beta chains listed next were all sequenced from one sample in a study of T cell responses to AZD1222 COVID-19 vaccine. Sequencing used immunoSEQ multiplex PCR; TCRdb keeps in-frame clones, though not all of them. Here the sample spans around 170,000 clones, approximately 91% being singletons. The specimen comprised peripheral blood, sampled on day 0 of AZD1222 vaccination. The source of these receptors is an adult in good health.

The genes are TRBV9 and TRBJ2-1, with 9 bases matching TRBD2. This CDR3 region has 16 residues. Per the germline V gene, CDR1 is SGDLS and CDR2 is YYNGEE. V gave up 3 bases and J gave up 5 bases; unmatched junction bases: 9. The CDR3 sequence: CASSGAGTSKDNEQFF. The CDR3, as DNA: TGTGCCAGCAGCGGAGCCGGGACTAGCAAAGACAATGAGCAGTTCTTC.

CDR3 DNA: TGTGCCAGCAGCCCGGGGGTGAATGGGGGCACAGATACGCAGTATTTT. Its protein product is CASSPGVNGGTDTQYF. The chain employs TRBV11-3 and TRBJ2-3, with D perhaps matching TRBD2 (6 bases). Germline lookup yields CDR1 SGHNT and CDR2 YENEEA. The CDR3 spans 16 residues. Trimming removed 5 bases at V and 1 base at J, with 16 bases between.

The genes are TRBV10-1 and TRBJ2-7, with D unclear. Germline V gives CDR1 WNHNN, CDR2 SYGVQD (reference sequence). The CDR3 covers 14 residues. Trimming pared 0 bases from V and 4 bases from J, leaving 10 bases between. CDR3 in DNA: TGCGCCAGCAGTGAGTCTATAGCATCGTACGAGCAGTACTTC. The encoded protein is CASSESIASYEQYF.